Below are 19 T cell receptor beta chains sequenced from a single sample in a study of molecular identifiers for immune sequencing clone quantification. TCRdb passed the PCR reads through MiXCR, listing each CDR3 protein once. The sample has under 800,000 distinct CDR3 sequences; 25% are singletons. The sample was naive CD8+ T cells from blood, with Jurkat cell RNA spiked in. Sample subset: FACS-sorted CD8+CD4-CCR7+CD45RA+ naive T cells. These receptors were collected from a human donor in good health. Some libraries in this study had Jurkat cell RNA spiked in.

The sample holds one count of this clonotype. The chain joins TRBV20-1 to TRBJ2-1; 8 bases fit TRBD2. The V segment lost 3 bases and the J segment 7 bases; nucleotides outside the gene matches: 14. This CDR3 is built from 16 residues. Germline values: CDR1 DFQATT, CDR2 SNEGSKA (reference sequence). CDR3 loop: CSASSRLATVLNEQFF. The CDR3 nucleotides are TGCAGTGCTAGTTCTAGACTAGCGACTGTTCTGAATGAGCAGTTCTTC.

The sample holds a few counts of this clonotype. One end of the junction fails to match germline, which may point to a read error. The V call is TRBV20-1, the J call TRBJ2-5; TRBD1 agrees at 9 bases. Germline V gene sequence: CDR1 DFQATT, CDR2 SNEGSKA (reference sequence). CDR3 size: 14 residues. CDR3 amino acids: CSAEGQGWKEIQYF. The CDR3 DNA sequence: TGCAGTGCTGAGGGACAGGGTTGGAAAGAGATCCAGTACTTC.

This clonotype was counted at least ten times. The chain has TRBV5-1 and TRBJ1-1; D remains ambiguous. CDR3 length: 13 residues. Trimming pared 0 bases from V and 0 bases from J, leaving 3 bases between. The V gene's germline CDR1 is SGHRS and CDR2 YFSETQ. The CDR3 DNA reads TGCGCCAGCAGCTTGGTCGTGAACACTGAAGCTTTCTTT. Its protein is CASSLVVNTEAFF.

The chain links TRBV6-5 to TRBJ2-1, with D possibly being TRBD2 (5 bases). Trimming cost V 7 bases and J 10 bases, with 17 bases left between them. From germline, CDR1 is MNHEY and CDR2 SVGAGI. The length of the CDR3 is 13 residues. CDR3 bases: TGTGCCAGCAACAACGTGGGAGTCCGGGAGCAGTTCTTC. Residues: CASNNVGVREQFF.

Concerning this clonotype: The junction does not match germline at one end; this may be a read error. This chain connects TRBV12-3 or TRBV12-4 to TRBJ2-5; 11 bases align to TRBD2. The CDR3 contains 15 residues. Here the CDR3 reads CASSFSGGAAEPQYF. CDR3 nucleotides: TGTGCCAGCAGTTTTAGCGGGGGGGCTGCAGAGCCCCAGTACTTC.

V is TRBV7-9 and J is TRBJ2-1; D is uncertain. Germline V gives CDR1 SEHNR, CDR2 FQNEAQ (reference sequence). Trimming pared 2 bases from V and 8 bases from J, leaving 7 bases between. This CDR3 contains 12 residues. Here the CDR3 reads CASSLLVDEQFF. CDR3 coding DNA: TGTGCCAGCAGCTTATTGGTGGATGAGCAGTTCTTC.

Note on this clonotype: The junction differs from germline at one of its ends, possibly a read error. V is TRBV5-3 and J is TRBJ1-2; 8 bases line up with TRBD1. TRBV5-3 is noted as an ORF with a role that remains uncertain. The CDR3 has 14 residues. The CDR3 loop is CASSLGQANYGYTF. As DNA, the CDR3 is TGTGCCAGCAGCTTGGGACAGGCAAACTATGGCTACACCTTC.

The table lists this clonotype with many counts. The chain recombines TRBV28 with TRBJ2-7; weak D call: TRBD1 (5 bases). The CDR3 extends over 11 amino acids. CDR1 is MDHEN, CDR2 SYDVKM, per germline. V lost 3 bases to trimming and J lost 10 bases, with 10 bases between them. CDR3 loop: CASSFYGAQYF. Written as DNA, the CDR3 is TGTGCCAGCAGTTTCTATGGGGCCCAGTACTTC.

The chain recombines TRBV24-1 with TRBJ2-3; 9 nucleotides align to TRBD1. Germline V lookup: CDR1 KGHDR, CDR2 SFDVKD. This CDR3 region has 18 residues. After removal of 0 bases from V and 6 bases from J, the junction contained 12 bases not matched to a gene. CDR3 bases: TGTGCCACCAGTGATTTGAGGGGACAGGGACCACCACAGGATACGCAGTATTTT. This encodes CATSDLRGQGPPQDTQYF.

Of note for this clonotype: One end of the junction does not line up with germline, which may come from a read error. In DNA form, the CDR3 reads TGCAGTGCTAGAGATCAGGGACAGGGTGGAATTAGCACAGATATGCAGTATTTT. Its translation is CSARDQGQGGISTDMQYF. V usage is TRBV20-1 and J usage is TRBJ2-3, with 9 bases fitting TRBD1. The CDR3 spans 18 residues. CDR1 and CDR2 (germline): DFQATT, SNEGSKA (reference sequence).

J is TRBJ2-7 and V is TRBV5-1; unclear D gene. V was clipped by 4 bases and J by 3 bases, with 8 bases between them. Germline lookup yields CDR1 SGHRS and CDR2 YFSETQ. The CDR3 contains 12 residues. The CDR3 nucleotides are TGCGCCAGCAGCAAACCGAACTACGAGCAGTACTTC. Translation: CASSKPNYEQYF.

This clonotype was observed at least ten times. An end of the junction differs from the germline gene, which may be a read error. This chain joins TRBV4-3 and TRBJ1-1; tentative D call: TRBD1 (6 bases). The CDR3 is made up of 15 amino acids. Germline loops: CDR1 LGHNA, CDR2 YSLEER. The CDR3 here is CASSQETGLNTEAFF. For the CDR3, the DNA is TGTGCCAGCAGCCAAGAGACAGGCCTGAACACTGAAGCTTTCTTT.

This clonotype was detected ten times or more. This chain uses TRBV20-1 with TRBJ2-7; D gene ambiguous. Germline V lookup: CDR1 DFQATT, CDR2 SNEGSKA (reference sequence). The CDR3 is 11 amino acids. Trimming pared 0 bases from V and 7 bases from J, leaving 7 bases between. Written as DNA, the CDR3 is TGCAGTGCTAGAGATACGTGGGAGCAGTACTTC. Residues: CSARDTWEQYF.

This clonotype was recorded at least ten times. V usage is TRBV6-2 or TRBV6-3 and J usage is TRBJ1-1, with D unresolved. V was pared by 6 bases and J by 5 bases, with 13 bases between. Germline assignment: CDR1 MNHEY and CDR2 SVGEGT. The CDR3 is 13 amino acids. This CDR3 is CASRMEEWTEAFF. The CDR3 DNA is TGTGCCAGCAGAATGGAGGAGTGGACTGAAGCTTTCTTT.

The chain links TRBV15 to TRBJ1-6; no firm D call. This CDR3 has 16 amino acids. V was pared by 2 bases and J by 5 bases, with 13 bases between. The germline CDR1 and CDR2 sequences are LNHNV and YYDKDF (reference sequence). Here the CDR3 reads CATSRSFDGNNSPLHF. Here the CDR3 DNA reads TGTGCCACCAGCAGATCCTTCGACGGCAATAATTCACCCCTCCACTTT.

This clonotype was found many times. The J gene is TRBJ2-3, the V gene TRBV30, with 11 positions matching TRBD2. The CDR3 is 15 amino acids. Germline-derived CDR1 and CDR2 are GTSNPN and SVGIG (reference sequence). Germline trimming cut 0 bases from V and 7 bases from J; bases unmatched to any gene: 6. Written as DNA, the CDR3 is TGTGCCTGGAGTGTAGGTCTAGCGGGAGGTAATACGCAGTATTTT. Amino acids: CAWSVGLAGGNTQYF.

This clonotype turned up a few times. The V and J genes are TRBV19 and TRBJ1-3; no clear D. The V and J ends lost 2 bases and 3 bases respectively, with 11 bases between them. Germline V gene data show CDR1 as LNHDA and CDR2 as SQIVND (reference sequence). The CDR3 is 15 amino acids. CDR3 in amino acids: CASSISSAGGNTIYF. The CDR3, as DNA: TGTGCCAGTAGTATATCATCGGCTGGTGGAAACACCATATATTTT.

This clonotype came up a few times. The rearrangement uses TRBV12-3 or TRBV12-4 and TRBJ2-5; TRBD2 matches 10 bases. The CDR3 runs to 17 residues. The V gene end was trimmed by 8 bases and the J gene end by 2 bases; junction bases not matched to a gene: 14. CDR3 in DNA: TGTGCCAGCTCCCAAGGGGGACTAGCGAGCGGACAAGAGACCCAGTACTTC. It codes for CASSQGGLASGQETQYF.

For this clonotype: Just one base apart from a much larger clone, this may be a read error. Without the conserved terminal phenylalanine or tryptophan, this CDR3 likely stems from a read error. V is TRBV28 and J is TRBJ2-4, with no clear D. The CDR3 runs 13 residues. V dropped 2 bases and J dropped 5 bases, with 7 bases sitting between them. CDR1 is MDHEN and CDR2 is SYDVKM in the germline V gene. The CDR3 region is CASSLLNENIQYY. The CDR3 DNA reads TGTGCCAGCAGTTTACTGAACGAAAACATTCAGTACTAC.